The source of this T cell receptor beta chain is a study of blood T cell repertoires in COVID-19 (TCRdb year 2020). About the investigation overall: The collaborator samples originated in the United States, Italy and Spain and spanned the acute and convalescent phases of COVID-19. HLA class I and class II types, where available, came from metadata supplied by the sample provider rather than from assay-based typing. A freely available public database, intended as a resource for researchers studying the immune response to SARS-CoV-2, is where the repertoires were released. A de-identified subject ID, COVID-19 status, age in years and sex were almost always included in the sample metadata. The dataset comprised deeply sampled blood TCRbeta repertoires from subjects exposed to, actively infected with, or recovered from COVID-19. The prospective study material was composed of cDNA or gDNA derived from T cells, B-cell-depleted T cells, or PBMCs. Samples were obtained from the ongoing ImmuneRACE study (first 160 participants) and from 950 to 1,500 subjects provided by 6 global collaborators. What the work shows at the level of the full study, not this receptor alone: Clinical and demographic metadata were provided uncurated, with the amount varying by source and participant.

As to this clone: The antigen it recognizes is unknown. Base qualities were left out, and no much larger clone turns up one base away.

The immunoSEQ Assay, a bias-controlled multiplex PCR, was used to amplify TCRbeta CDR3 regions from genomic DNA. From the authors' description of their analysis: The number of nucleated cells in each sample was estimated by amplification of reference gene primers within the assay. To quantify the absolute abundance of each unique TCRbeta CDR3 rearrangement, sequence reads were collapsed and filtered. Productive Simpson clonality was computed per sample as the square root of Simpson's diversity index over productive rearrangements. TCRdb obtained this table from immuneACCESS and retained in-frame rearrangements with V and J assigned. These tables miss some clones; where compared with another copy, unresolved V genes account for less than half of the shortfall, and the remainder is unexplained. Clone size and V and J calls were adopted from that table, with D and trimming inferred from the DNA. This sample gives more than 200,000 clones in total; about 86% of them show up just once. The biggest ten clones account for over 1.1% of the sample.

Collaborating institutions collected whole blood in K2EDTA tubes following their own protocols. For TCRbeta analysis, collaborators shipped samples in one of three forms: frozen whole blood, isolated PBMCs, or DNA extracted from either of those sample types. The CDR3 numbers 13 residues from cysteine through phenylalanine. Only the CDR3 DNA is retained, 39 bases long and in frame from the first base. The V end gives up 4 bases and the J end 6 bases, leaving 4 bases in the junction not matched to a gene. Taken from the germline V gene (reference sequence), the CDR1 and CDR2 loops are SGHKS and YYEKEE.

The source material was peripheral blood. This clonotype originated in a man at least 80 years old with acute or convalescent COVID-19. The chain was built from TRBV5-5 and TRBJ1-5, with 7 bases matching TRBD1. The encoded CDR3 is CASSQGVGQPQHF. The nucleotides are TGTGCCAGCAGCCAGGGGGTTGGTCAGCCCCAGCATTTT.